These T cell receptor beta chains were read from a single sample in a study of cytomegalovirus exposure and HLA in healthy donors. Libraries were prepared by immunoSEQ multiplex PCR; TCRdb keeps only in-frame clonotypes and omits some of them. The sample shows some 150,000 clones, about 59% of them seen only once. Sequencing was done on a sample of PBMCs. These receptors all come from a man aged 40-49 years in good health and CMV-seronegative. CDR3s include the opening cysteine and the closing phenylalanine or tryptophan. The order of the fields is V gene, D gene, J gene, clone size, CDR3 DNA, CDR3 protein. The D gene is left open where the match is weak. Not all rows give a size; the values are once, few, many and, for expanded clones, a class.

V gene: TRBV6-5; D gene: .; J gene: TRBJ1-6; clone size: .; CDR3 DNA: TGTGCCAGCACCTACGGGGATAGCAATTCACCCCTCCACTTT; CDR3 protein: CASTYGDSNSPLHF
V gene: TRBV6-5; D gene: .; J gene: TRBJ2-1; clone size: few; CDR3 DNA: TGTGCCAGCAGTTACTCGGAGTTTGAGCAGTTCTTC; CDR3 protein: CASSYSEFEQFF
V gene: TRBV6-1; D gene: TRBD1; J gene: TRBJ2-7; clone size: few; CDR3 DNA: TGTGCCAGCAGTGACCGGGGACAGGGTAGCTCCTACGAGCAGTACTTC; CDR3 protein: CASSDRGQGSSYEQYF
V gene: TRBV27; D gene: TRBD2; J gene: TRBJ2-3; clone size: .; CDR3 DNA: TGTGCCAGCAGTTTGGGGCGGGGGTCTCAAAGAGCGCAGTATTTT; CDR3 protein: CASSLGRGSQRAQYF
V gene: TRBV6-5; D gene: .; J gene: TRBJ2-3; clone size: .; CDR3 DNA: TGTGCCAGCAGCCGTTCCACTAGCACAGATACGCAGTATTTT; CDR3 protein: CASSRSTSTDTQYF
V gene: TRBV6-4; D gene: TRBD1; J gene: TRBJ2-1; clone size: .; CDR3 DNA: TGTGCCAGCAGTGACTCCCGCACAGGGGGATACAATGAGCAGTTCTTC; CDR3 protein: CASSDSRTGGYNEQFF
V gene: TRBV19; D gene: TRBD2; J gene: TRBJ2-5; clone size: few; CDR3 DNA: TGTGCCAGTAGTACCAGCGGGGGGGCGAGAGAGACCCAGTACTTC; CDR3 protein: CASSTSGGARETQYF
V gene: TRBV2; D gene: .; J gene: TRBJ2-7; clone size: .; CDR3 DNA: TGTGCCAGCAGTGGAGAAGGGGGCTACGAGCAGTACTTC; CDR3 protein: CASSGEGGYEQYF
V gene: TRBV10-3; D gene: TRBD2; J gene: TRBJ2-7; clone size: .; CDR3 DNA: TGTGCCATCAGTTACGGTCGGGAGGGGTACGAGCAGTACTTC; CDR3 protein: CAISYGREGYEQYF
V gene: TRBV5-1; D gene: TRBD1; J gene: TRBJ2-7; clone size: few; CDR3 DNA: TGCGCCAGCAGCTTGGCCGGTTTTGCAGGGGGCTACGAGCAGTACTTC; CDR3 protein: CASSLAGFAGGYEQYF
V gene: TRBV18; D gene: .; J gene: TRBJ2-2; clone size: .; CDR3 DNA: TGTGCCAGCTCACCCACGACAGTAATTACCGGGGAGCTGTTTTTT; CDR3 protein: CASSPTTVITGELFF
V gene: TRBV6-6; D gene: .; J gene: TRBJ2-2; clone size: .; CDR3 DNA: TGTGCCAGCAGTTCCCGGCTAGCCCGGTACACCGGGGAGCTGTTTTTT; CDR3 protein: CASSSRLARYTGELFF
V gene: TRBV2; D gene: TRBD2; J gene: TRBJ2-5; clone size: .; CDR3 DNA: TGTGCCAGCAGTGACCTAGCGGGGGCCCAAGAGACCCAGTACTTC; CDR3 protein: CASSDLAGAQETQYF
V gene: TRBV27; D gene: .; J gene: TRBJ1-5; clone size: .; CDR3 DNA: TGTGCCACGAGAGGGAATCAGCCCCAGCATTTT; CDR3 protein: CATRGNQPQHF
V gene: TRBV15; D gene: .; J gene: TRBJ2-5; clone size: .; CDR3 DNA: TGTGCCACCAGCGCCGGGACTCGTGAGCAGTACTTC; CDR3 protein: CATSAGTREQYF
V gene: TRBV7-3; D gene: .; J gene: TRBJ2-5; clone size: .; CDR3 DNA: TGTGCCAGCAGCGAGACAGGTGGCAACTGGGAGACCCAGTACTTC; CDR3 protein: CASSETGGNWETQYF
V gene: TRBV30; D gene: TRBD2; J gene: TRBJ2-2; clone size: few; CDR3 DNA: TGTGCCTGGATGAGGTGGCTAGCGGGGCCCGGGGAGCTGTTTTTT; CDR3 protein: CAWMRWLAGPGELFF
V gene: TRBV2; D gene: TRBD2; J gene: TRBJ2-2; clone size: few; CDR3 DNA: TGTGCCAGCAGTGAATTCGCGGGAGGGACCGGGGAGCTGTTTTTT; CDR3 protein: CASSEFAGGTGELFF
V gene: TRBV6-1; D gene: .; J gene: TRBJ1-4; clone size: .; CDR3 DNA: TGTGCCAGCAGTGAAGCTGGGGGGGGGAATGAAAAACTGTTTTTT; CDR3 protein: CASSEAGGGNEKLFF
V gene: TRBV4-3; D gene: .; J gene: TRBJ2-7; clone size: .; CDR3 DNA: TGCGCCAGCAGCCCTTCACCGGACAGTTCGTACGAGCAGTACTTC; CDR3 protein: CASSPSPDSSYEQYF
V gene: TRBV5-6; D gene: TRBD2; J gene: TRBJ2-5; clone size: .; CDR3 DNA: TGTGCCAGCAGTTGGGGGGGAGTCCAAGGGACCCAGTACTTC; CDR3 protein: CASSWGGVQGTQYF
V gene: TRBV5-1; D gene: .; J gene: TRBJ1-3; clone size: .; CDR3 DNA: TGCGCCAGCAGCGACAGCGATTACTCTGGAAACACCATATATTTT; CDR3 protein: CASSDSDYSGNTIYF
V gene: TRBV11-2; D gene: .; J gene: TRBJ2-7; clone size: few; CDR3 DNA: TGTGCCAGCAGCTTACCAGAAGTCCCCTACGAGCAGTACTTC; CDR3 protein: CASSLPEVPYEQYF
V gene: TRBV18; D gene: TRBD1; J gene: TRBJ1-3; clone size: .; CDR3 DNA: TGTGCCAGCTCACCACTCTCCGGACAGGGGACTGGAAACACCATATATTTT; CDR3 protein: CASSPLSGQGTGNTIYF
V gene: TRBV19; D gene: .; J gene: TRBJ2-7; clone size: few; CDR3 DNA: TGTGCCAGTAGCCAGGGGAAGGAGTTCTACGAGCAGTACTTC; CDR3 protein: CASSQGKEFYEQYF
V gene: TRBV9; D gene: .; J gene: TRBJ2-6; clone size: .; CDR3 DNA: TGTGCCAGCAGCGTACAGTCTGGGGCCAACGTCCTGACTTTC; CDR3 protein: CASSVQSGANVLTF
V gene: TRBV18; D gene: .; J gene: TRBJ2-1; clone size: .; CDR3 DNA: TGTGCCAGCTCACAGGGGCTCTACAATGAGCAGTTCTTC; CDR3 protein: CASSQGLYNEQFF
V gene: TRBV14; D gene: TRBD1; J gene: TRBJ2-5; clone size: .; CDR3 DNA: TGTGCCAGCAGCCGGGCGACAGGGCCGTGGGAGACCCAGTACTTC; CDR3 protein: CASSRATGPWETQYF
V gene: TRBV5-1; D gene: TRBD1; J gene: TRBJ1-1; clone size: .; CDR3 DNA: TGCGCCAGCAGCTCGGCTGGGACAGGGGGAACTGAAGCTTTCTTT; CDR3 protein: CASSSAGTGGTEAFF
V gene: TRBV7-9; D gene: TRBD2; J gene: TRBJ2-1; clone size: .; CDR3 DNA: TGTTCCAGCAGGTACGCCGGGACTAGCAGCAATGAGCAGTTCTTC; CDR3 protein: CSSRYAGTSSNEQFF
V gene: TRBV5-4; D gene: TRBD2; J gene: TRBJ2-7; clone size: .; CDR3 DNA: TGTGCCAGCAGCTTGATTAGCGGGGGATCCTACGAGCAGTACTTC; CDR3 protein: CASSLISGGSYEQYF
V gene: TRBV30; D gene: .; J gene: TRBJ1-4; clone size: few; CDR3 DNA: TGTGCCTTATCTACGGGTTCAACTAATGAAAAACTGTTTTTT; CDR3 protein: CALSTGSTNEKLFF
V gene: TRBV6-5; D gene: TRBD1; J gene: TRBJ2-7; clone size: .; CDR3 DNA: TGTGCCAGCAGCTCAGGGGGCGATTATTCCGAGCAGTACTTC; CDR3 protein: CASSSGGDYSEQYF
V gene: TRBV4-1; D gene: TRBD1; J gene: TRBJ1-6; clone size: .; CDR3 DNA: TGCGCCAGCAGCCAAGCCCTCGACAGGGCCGATAATTCACCCCTCCACTTT; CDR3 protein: CASSQALDRADNSPLHF
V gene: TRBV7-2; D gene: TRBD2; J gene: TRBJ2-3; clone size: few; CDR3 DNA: TGTGCCAGCAGCCAGACTAGCGGGCCTAGCACAGATACGCAGTATTTT; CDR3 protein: CASSQTSGPSTDTQYF
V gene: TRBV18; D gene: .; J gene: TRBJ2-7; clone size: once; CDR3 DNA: TGTGCCAGCTCACCTTACAGAACCTACGAGCAGTACTTC; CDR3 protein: CASSPYRTYEQYF
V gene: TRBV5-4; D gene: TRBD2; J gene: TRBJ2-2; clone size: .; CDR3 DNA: TGTGCCAGCAGCTTGGGACTAGCGGAAAACACCGGGGAGCTGTTTTTT; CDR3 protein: CASSLGLAENTGELFF